This T cell receptor beta chain was found in a study of T cell clonality in common variable immunodeficiency. Findings and caveats of the study: Shared TCRbeta clones were fewer between CVID subjects than controls. Compared with healthy controls, CVID subjects showed increased TCRbeta clonality, mostly in about a third.

Equal genomic DNA amounts from CVID and control samples were sequenced. The assay was immunoSEQ multiplex PCR, and TCRdb's table has in-frame clones only and misses some. The profile covers 30,000 to 40,000 clones, none occurring a single time. At least ten counts were recorded for this clone. Its antigen remains unknown. This receptor was obtained from a person aged 18 to 70 in good health. Material: peripheral blood mononuclear cells.

This chain's CDR3 is CAISTTPYTGELFF. CDR3 bases read: TGTGCCATCAGTACGACACCCTACACCGGGGAG. J is TRBJ2-2 and V is TRBV10-3; D unclear. The CDR3 goes on 3 residues after the read ends, and that part is filled in from the germline J gene. In germline, CDR1 is ENHRY, CDR2 SYGVKD. The V end was cut by 5 bases, the J end by 3 bases, with 10 bases between. There are 14 residues in the CDR3.